Sequencing of this T cell receptor beta chain was carried out in a study of blood T cell repertoires in COVID-19 (TCRdb year 2020). At the level of the whole study: The collaborator samples originated in the United States, Italy and Spain and spanned the acute and convalescent phases of COVID-19. A de-identified subject ID, COVID-19 status, age in years and sex were almost always included in the sample metadata. HLA class I and class II types, where available, came from metadata supplied by the sample provider rather than from assay-based typing. The repertoires were released in a freely available public database intended as a resource for research on the immune response to SARS-CoV-2. The samples were drawn from the first 160 participants of the ongoing ImmuneRACE study and from some 1,300 subjects provided by 6 global collaborators. The prospective study material was composed of cDNA or gDNA derived from T cells, B-cell-depleted T cells, or PBMCs. Subjects who had been exposed to COVID-19, were actively infected with it, or had recovered from it provided the deeply sampled blood TCRbeta repertoires that made up the dataset.

Results the study describes overall, beyond this receptor: The amount of clinical and demographic metadata varied by source and participant and was provided uncurated.

CDR1 is given as SGHRS and CDR2 as YFSETQ, both from the germline V gene. V is shortened by 0 bases, J by 6 bases, and the region joining them spans 10 bases. The CDR3 goes from the cysteine to the phenylalanine over 14 residues. Kept here is only the CDR3 DNA, which spans 42 bases and is read in frame from base 1. The collaborating institutions used their own protocols to collect whole blood in K2EDTA tubes. Collaborator samples were shipped for TCRbeta analysis as frozen whole blood, isolated PBMCs, or DNA extracted from either sample type. The immunoSEQ Assay, a bias-controlled multiplex PCR, was used to amplify TCRbeta CDR3 regions from genomic DNA. In the authors' own workflow: The number of nucleated cells in each sample was estimated from the amplification of reference gene primers within the assay. To quantify the absolute abundance of each unique TCRbeta CDR3 rearrangement, sequence reads were collapsed and filtered. Productive Simpson clonality was computed per sample as the square root of Simpson's diversity index over productive rearrangements. TCRdb retrieved this table from immuneACCESS and kept in-frame rearrangements only. Not all clones are present; in checked studies, unresolved V genes account for under half, and no reason is known for the remainder. V and J calls and clone size follow that table, whereas D and trimming were derived from the DNA. For this sample there are about 240,000 clones; around four fifths appear just once. In total, the top ten clones hold 4% to 5% of the sample.

About this clone itself: There is no known antigen for this receptor. One base away there is no much larger clone; base qualities are not given.

The sample comprised peripheral blood. The TCR comes from a woman in her 70s with acute or convalescent COVID-19. The V gene is TRBV5-1 and the J gene is TRBJ2-1; too little of a D gene remains to name it. The CDR3 protein sequence reads: CASSLEQIFNEQFF. The DNA sequence is TGCGCCAGCAGCTTGGAACAAATCTTCAATGAGCAGTTCTTC.